This record looks at one TCR beta chain sequence and its context. In the authors' methods: Amplification of reference gene primers was used by the study to estimate nucleated cell counts. Data came from immunoSEQ multiplex PCR; TCRdb stores just in-frame clones and leaves some out. Clone size and V and J calls were adopted from that table, with D and trimming inferred from the DNA. Among some 76,000 clones listed, approximately 85% were seen once. Germline V gene data show CDR1 as SGHAT and CDR2 as FQNNGV. Losses at the gene ends were 5 bases for V and 5 bases for J; bases not matched to a gene: 6. This CDR3 comprises 15 residues. The data were taken from a study of blood T cell repertoires in COVID-19. Study-level information: Spain, Italy and the United States supplied samples that represented acute and convalescent COVID-19. PBMCs, B-cell-depleted T cells, or T cells were the source of the cDNA or gDNA that made up the material.

V gene TRBV11-2 combines with J gene TRBJ1-5; 10 bases are a match to TRBD1. The clonotype comes from a human donor in a cohort sampled during active COVID-19. The source material was peripheral blood. CDR3: CASSLGTGDYQPQHF. CDR3 nucleotide sequence: TGTGCCAGCAGCCTCGGGACAGGGGACTATCAGCCCCAGCATTTT.